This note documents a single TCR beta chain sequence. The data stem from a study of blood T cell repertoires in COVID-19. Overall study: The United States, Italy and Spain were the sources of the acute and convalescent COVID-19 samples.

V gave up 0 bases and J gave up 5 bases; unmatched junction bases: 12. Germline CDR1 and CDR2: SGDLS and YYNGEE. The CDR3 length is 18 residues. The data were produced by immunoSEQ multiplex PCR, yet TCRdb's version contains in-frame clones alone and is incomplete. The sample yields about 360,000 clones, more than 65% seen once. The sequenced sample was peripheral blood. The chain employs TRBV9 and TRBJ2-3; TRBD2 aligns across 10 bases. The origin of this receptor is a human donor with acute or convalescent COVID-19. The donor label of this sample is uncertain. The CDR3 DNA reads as TGTGCCAGCAGCGTAGCCACCGCGAGCGGGGGGGCCCTAGATACGCAGTATTTT. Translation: CASSVATASGGALDTQYF.